The 6 T cell receptor beta chains in this list originate from one sample, sequenced in a study of cytomegalovirus exposure and HLA in healthy donors (TCRdb year 2017). The library came from the immunoSEQ multiplex PCR assay. TCRdb took this table from immuneACCESS and kept in-frame rearrangements with V and J called. Such tables lack part of the clones; where checked against another copy, unresolved V genes explain under half of the gap, and the rest is unexplained. This sample is represented by about 170,000 clones; nearly 90% of them were singletons. The leading ten clones occupy about a tenth of the sample. Sequenced sample: PBMCs. The origin of the receptors is a woman under 30 in good health and CMV-seropositive.

This chain links TRBV6-5 with TRBJ1-1; weak D call: TRBD1 (6 bases). Germline loops: CDR1 MNHEY, CDR2 SVGAGI. V was trimmed by 0 bases and J by 11 bases, leaving 16 bases between them. The CDR3 runs 14 residues. The CDR3 loop reads CASSYSILGASAFF. The DNA of the CDR3 is TGTGCCAGCAGTTACTCGATTCTGGGGGCGTCGGCTTTCTTT.

The chain has TRBV5-1 and TRBJ1-2; the D is unclear. CDR3 length: 14 residues. The V and J ends lost 0 bases and 7 bases respectively, with 13 bases between them. Per germline, CDR1 SGHRS and CDR2 YFSETQ. Here the CDR3 reads CASSLGSGSGGYTF. The DNA of the CDR3 is TGCGCCAGCAGCTTGGGGTCGGGGTCCGGTGGCTACACCTTC. Combining the CDR3 with reference TRBV5-1 and TRBJ1-2 gives the whole variable domain KAGVTQTPRYLIKTRGQQVTLSCSPISGHRSVSWYQQTPGQGLQFLFEYFSETQRNKGNFPGRFSGRQFSNSRSEMNVSTLELGDSALYLCASSLGSGSGGYTFGSGTRLTVV.

V gene TRBV28 combines with J gene TRBJ2-1, with a weak D call TRBD1 (8 bases). Germline V gene data show CDR1 as MDHEN and CDR2 as SYDVKM. The CDR3 extends over 14 amino acids. Trimming shortened V by 10 bases and J by 8 bases, and 21 bases separated the two germline ends. CDR3: CATRTGRGRDEQFF. The DNA for the CDR3 is TGTGCCACCCGGACAGGGAGGGGCCGCGATGAGCAGTTCTTC.

The gene calls are TRBV27 and TRBJ1-3; D is undetermined. CDR3 length: 15 amino acids. Trimming removed 5 bases at V and 2 bases at J, with 13 bases between. CDR1 and CDR2 from the germline V gene are MNHEY and SMNVEV (reference sequence). The CDR3 loop is CASSRSWGAGNTIYF. As DNA, the CDR3 is TGTGCCAGCAGTCGTTCATGGGGAGCTGGAAACACCATATATTTT.

The rearrangement joins TRBV6-4 to TRBJ1-5; D is ambiguous. V shed 2 bases and J shed 4 bases, with 6 bases lying between them. Germline assignment: CDR1 MRHNA and CDR2 SNTAGT. This CDR3 has 13 residues. The CDR3 DNA reads as TGTGCCAGCAGTGACAGGGAGAATCAGCCCCAGCATTTT. Its translation: CASSDRENQPQHF.

CDR3 nucleotides: TGCGCCAGCAGCCAACAGCGTGGGGGCAGTTCCTCCTACGAGCAGTACTTC. Protein product: CASSQQRGGSSSYEQYF. V and J are TRBV4-3 and TRBJ2-7; weak D call: TRBD1 (6 bases). Germline CDR1 is LGHNA and CDR2 is YSLEER. The germline V and J ends were trimmed by 2 bases and 0 bases, with 17 bases remaining between them. The CDR3 totals 17 residues.